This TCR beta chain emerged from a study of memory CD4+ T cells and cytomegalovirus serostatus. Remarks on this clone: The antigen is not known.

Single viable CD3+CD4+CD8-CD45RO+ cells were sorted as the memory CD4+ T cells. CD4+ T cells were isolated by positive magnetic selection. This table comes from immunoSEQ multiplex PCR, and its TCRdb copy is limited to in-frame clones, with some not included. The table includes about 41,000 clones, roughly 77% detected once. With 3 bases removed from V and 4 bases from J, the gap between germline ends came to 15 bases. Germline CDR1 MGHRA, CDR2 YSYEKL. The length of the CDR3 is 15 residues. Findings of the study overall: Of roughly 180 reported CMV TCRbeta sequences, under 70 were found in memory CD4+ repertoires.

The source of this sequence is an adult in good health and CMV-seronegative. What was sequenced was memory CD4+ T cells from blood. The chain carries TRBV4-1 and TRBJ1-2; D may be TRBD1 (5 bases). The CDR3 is CASSQVTGPSYGYTF. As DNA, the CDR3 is TGCGCCAGCAGCCAGGTAACAGGACCGTCCTATGGCTACACCTTC.